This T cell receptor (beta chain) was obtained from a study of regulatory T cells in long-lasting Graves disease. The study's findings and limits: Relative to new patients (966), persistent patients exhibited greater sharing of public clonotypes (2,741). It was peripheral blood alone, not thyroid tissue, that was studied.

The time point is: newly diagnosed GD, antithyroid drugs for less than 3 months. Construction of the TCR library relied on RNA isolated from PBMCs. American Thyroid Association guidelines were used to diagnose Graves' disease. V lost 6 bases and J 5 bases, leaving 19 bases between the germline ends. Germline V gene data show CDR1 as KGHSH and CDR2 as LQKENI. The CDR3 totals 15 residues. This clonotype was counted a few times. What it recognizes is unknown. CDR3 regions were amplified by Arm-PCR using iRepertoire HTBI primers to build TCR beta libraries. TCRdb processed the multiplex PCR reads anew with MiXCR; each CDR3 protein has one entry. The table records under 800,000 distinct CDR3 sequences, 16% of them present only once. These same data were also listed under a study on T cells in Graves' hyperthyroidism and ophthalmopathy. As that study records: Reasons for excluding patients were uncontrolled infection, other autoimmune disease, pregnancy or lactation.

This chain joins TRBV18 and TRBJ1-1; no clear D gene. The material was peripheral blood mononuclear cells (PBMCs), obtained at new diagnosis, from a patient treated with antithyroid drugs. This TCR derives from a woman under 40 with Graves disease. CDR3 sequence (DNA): TGTGCCAGCTCGGGCGTCGCGGGGTTGGGGACTGAAGCTTTCTTT. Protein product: CASSGVAGLGTEAFF. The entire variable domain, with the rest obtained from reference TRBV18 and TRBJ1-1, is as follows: NAGVMQNPRHLVRRRGQEARLRCSPMKGHSHVYWYRQLPEEGLKFMVYLQKENIIDESGMPKERFSAEFPKEGPSILRIQQVVRGDSAAYFCASSGVAGLGTEAFFGQGTRLTVV.